These T cell receptor beta chains were read from a single sample in a study of T cells after yellow fever vaccination. From the 5' RACE reads, TCRdb called clonotypes with MiXCR, one entry per CDR3 protein. The table lists about 340,000 distinct CDR3 sequences, roughly 4% of them singletons, with roughly a quarter in the top ten. This specimen consisted of PBMCs, obtained 5 days after the yellow fever booster vaccination. The receptors stem from a man aged 18 to 30 who received the YFV17D yellow fever vaccine. The CDR3 runs from the conserved cysteine through the conserved F or W. D genes are given only for firm matches. Size is omitted from some rows. Given values are once, few, many or a class for expanded clones.

v_call: TRBV7-6; j_call: TRBJ2-3; d_call: NA; clone_size: NA; cdr3_nt: TGTGCCAGCAGCCCTAGCCCGGGACAAAAGCGCGGGGATACGCAGTATTTT; cdr3_aa: CASSPSPGQKRGDTQYF
v_call: TRBV11-2; j_call: TRBJ2-1; d_call: NA; clone_size: NA; cdr3_nt: TGTGCCAGCAGCTTAGGGGCGGGGTTCATCAATGAGCAGTTCTTC; cdr3_aa: CASSLGAGFINEQFF
v_call: TRBV5-1; j_call: TRBJ2-1; d_call: TRBD2; clone_size: NA; cdr3_nt: TGCGCCAGCAGCTTCCCGACTAGCGGGGGGACCCGGCAGTTCTTC; cdr3_aa: CASSFPTSGGTRQFF
v_call: TRBV18; j_call: TRBJ2-5; d_call: TRBD2; clone_size: few; cdr3_nt: TGTGCCAGCTCATCCCGGACGGGGGGAAAGACCCAGTACTTC; cdr3_aa: CASSSRTGGKTQYF
v_call: TRBV21-1; j_call: TRBJ2-4; d_call: NA; clone_size: many; cdr3_nt: TGTGCCAGCAGCAAAACCTCGATCGGGGCCAAAAACATTCAGTACTTC; cdr3_aa: CASSKTSIGAKNIQYF
v_call: TRBV11-2; j_call: TRBJ2-3; d_call: TRBD1; clone_size: few; cdr3_nt: TGTGCCAGCAGCTCCCTGGGGACAGGGAGCACAGATACGCAGTATTTT; cdr3_aa: CASSSLGTGSTDTQYF
v_call: TRBV5-1; j_call: TRBJ1-2; d_call: NA; clone_size: many; cdr3_nt: TGCGCCAGCAGCTTGGGCGGGGTAGAAGGCTACACCTTC; cdr3_aa: CASSLGGVEGYTF
v_call: TRBV20-1; j_call: TRBJ1-1; d_call: NA; clone_size: few; cdr3_nt: TGCAGTGTCCAGAGGCAAGCGAACACTGAAGCTTTCTTT; cdr3_aa: CSVQRQANTEAFF
v_call: TRBV18; j_call: TRBJ2-2; d_call: TRBD2; clone_size: few; cdr3_nt: TGTGCCAGCTCACCATCTCGACTAGCGGGGGGAGAGTCGAACACCGGGGAGCTGTTTTTT; cdr3_aa: CASSPSRLAGGESNTGELFF
v_call: TRBV7-2; j_call: TRBJ2-7; d_call: TRBD2; clone_size: NA; cdr3_nt: TGTGCCAGCAGCTTAGGAAGCGGGGGGGCTCCCTACGAGCAGTACTTC; cdr3_aa: CASSLGSGGAPYEQYF
v_call: TRBV7-9; j_call: TRBJ2-7; d_call: NA; clone_size: few; cdr3_nt: TGTGCCAGCAGCTTAATCGGGCGGGGACCTCTCCTCGGGGAGCAGTACTTC; cdr3_aa: CASSLIGRGPLLGEQYF
v_call: TRBV20-1; j_call: TRBJ2-3; d_call: NA; clone_size: many; cdr3_nt: TGCAGTGCGGAGACTAGGGGAGATACGCAGTATTTT; cdr3_aa: CSAETRGDTQYF
v_call: TRBV24-1; j_call: TRBJ1-4; d_call: NA; clone_size: NA; cdr3_nt: TGTGCCACCAGTGATTCAGGACAGCATAATGAAAAACTGTTTTTT; cdr3_aa: CATSDSGQHNEKLFF
v_call: TRBV4-3; j_call: TRBJ2-3; d_call: NA; clone_size: few; cdr3_nt: TGCGCCAGCAGCCAAGGGGCGTGGGAGCAAACAGATACGCAGTATTTT; cdr3_aa: CASSQGAWEQTDTQYF
v_call: TRBV25-1; j_call: TRBJ1-5; d_call: NA; clone_size: many; cdr3_nt: TGTGCCAGCAGTCCCACAGGGTATAGCAATCAGCCCCAGCATTTT; cdr3_aa: CASSPTGYSNQPQHF
v_call: TRBV27; j_call: TRBJ2-7; d_call: TRBD1; clone_size: few; cdr3_nt: TGTGCCAGCAGCTCGGACAGGGCCGAGCAGTACTTC; cdr3_aa: CASSSDRAEQYF
v_call: TRBV20-1; j_call: TRBJ1-4; d_call: NA; clone_size: few; cdr3_nt: TGCAGTGCTAGCCTGGGCCAAGGGAATGAAAAACTGTTTTTT; cdr3_aa: CSASLGQGNEKLFF
v_call: TRBV18; j_call: TRBJ2-2; d_call: TRBD1; clone_size: NA; cdr3_nt: TGTGCCAGCTCAACAGCTCGTGCCCGACAGGGCGACCGAGGGGCCACCGGGGAGCTGTTTTTT; cdr3_aa: CASSTARARQGDRGATGELFF
v_call: TRBV13; j_call: TRBJ2-7; d_call: NA; clone_size: few; cdr3_nt: TGTGCCAGCAGCCCAGAGGCGTCTTTAGGGGAGCAGTACTTC; cdr3_aa: CASSPEASLGEQYF
v_call: TRBV6-5; j_call: TRBJ1-1; d_call: TRBD1; clone_size: NA; cdr3_nt: TGTGCCAGCAGTTATTTCGGGTCAGGGGGCACTGAAGCTTTCTTT; cdr3_aa: CASSYFGSGGTEAFF
v_call: TRBV20-1; j_call: TRBJ1-6; d_call: NA; clone_size: many; cdr3_nt: TGCAGTGCTCCCCAGATGTCGGGTCCGGCACCCCTCCACTTT; cdr3_aa: CSAPQMSGPAPLHF
v_call: TRBV4-1; j_call: TRBJ2-7; d_call: TRBD2; clone_size: many; cdr3_nt: TGCGCCAGCAGCATCGGACTAGCGAGCTCCTACGAGCAGTACTTC; cdr3_aa: CASSIGLASSYEQYF
v_call: TRBV5-1; j_call: TRBJ2-3; d_call: NA; clone_size: few; cdr3_nt: TGCGCCAGCACCCTGGGTAGCGGACCAGATACGCAGTATTTT; cdr3_aa: CASTLGSGPDTQYF
v_call: TRBV7-6; j_call: TRBJ1-1; d_call: NA; clone_size: many; cdr3_nt: TGTGCCAGCAGCTTAGGAGGTCCCACTGAAGCTTTCTTT; cdr3_aa: CASSLGGPTEAFF
v_call: TRBV6-1; j_call: TRBJ2-7; d_call: TRBD2; clone_size: few; cdr3_nt: TGTGCCAGCAGTGAAGTTCTAGCGGGGGCCTCCTACGAGCAGTACTTC; cdr3_aa: CASSEVLAGASYEQYF
v_call: TRBV7-3; j_call: TRBJ1-1; d_call: TRBD1; clone_size: many; cdr3_nt: TGTGCCAGCAGCCGAGGGGGCCTTTTGAACACTGAAGCTTTCTTT; cdr3_aa: CASSRGGLLNTEAFF
v_call: TRBV10-3; j_call: TRBJ2-2; d_call: NA; clone_size: NA; cdr3_nt: TGTGCCATCAGTGAGCAGAGGACCACCGGGGAGCTGTTTTTT; cdr3_aa: CAISEQRTTGELFF
v_call: TRBV7-2; j_call: TRBJ2-5; d_call: NA; clone_size: NA; cdr3_nt: TGTGCCAGCAGCTTAGCAGTCATAGGTGGAGAGACCCAGTACTTC; cdr3_aa: CASSLAVIGGETQYF
v_call: TRBV19; j_call: TRBJ1-2; d_call: NA; clone_size: many; cdr3_nt: TGTGCCAGTAAGGGAGGTGGCTACACCTTC; cdr3_aa: CASKGGGYTF
v_call: TRBV4-1; j_call: TRBJ2-1; d_call: NA; clone_size: many; cdr3_nt: TGCGCCAGCAGCCAATCCTCCTGGCCTGAGCAGTTCTTC; cdr3_aa: CASSQSSWPEQFF
v_call: TRBV5-1; j_call: TRBJ2-7; d_call: TRBD1; clone_size: NA; cdr3_nt: TGCGCCAGCAGCTCGGGACAGTCCTTAGACGAGCAGTACTTC; cdr3_aa: CASSSGQSLDEQYF
v_call: TRBV7-8; j_call: TRBJ2-1; d_call: TRBD2; clone_size: NA; cdr3_nt: TGTGCCAGCAGCGACGGGGGGAGGTGGAATGAGCAGTTCTTC; cdr3_aa: CASSDGGRWNEQFF
v_call: TRBV7-2; j_call: TRBJ1-5; d_call: TRBD1; clone_size: NA; cdr3_nt: TGTGCCAGCAGCTTAGTAGGGGGCAGGGACCAGCCCCAGCATTTT; cdr3_aa: CASSLVGGRDQPQHF
v_call: TRBV19; j_call: TRBJ1-4; d_call: TRBD1; clone_size: NA; cdr3_nt: TGTGCCAGTAGTATAGGAAGGGGGCGTGTGGAAAAACTGTTTTTT; cdr3_aa: CASSIGRGRVEKLFF
v_call: TRBV3-1; j_call: TRBJ2-1; d_call: TRBD2; clone_size: few; cdr3_nt: TGTGCCAGCAGCCAAATCCTGAGGGTAGCGGGGGGGCGGAATGAGCAGTTCTTC; cdr3_aa: CASSQILRVAGGRNEQFF
v_call: TRBV15; j_call: TRBJ1-2; d_call: NA; clone_size: few; cdr3_nt: TGTGCCACCAGCAGAGCGGGGAATTCGGGGATTAACTATGGCTACACCTTC; cdr3_aa: CATSRAGNSGINYGYTF